The subject of this entry is one T cell receptor (beta chain). It has no known antigen specificity. The record has no base qualities; no much larger clone is one base away. RNA was extracted with the RNeasy kit and 0.5 to 1 ug was reverse transcribed using random hexamers. TCR beta CDR3 regions were amplified with the immunoSEQ multiplex PCR assay covering 54 Vbeta and 13 Jbeta segments. To correct PCR amplification bias, a synthetic template baseline was used for both primer optimization and computational correction. Concerning the study's data processing: Reads were annotated to V, D and J genes according to IMGT and were analyzed with immunoSEQ Analyzer, with only productive sequences retained. Clonality was computed as one minus Shannon entropy normalized by log2 of the number of productive unique sequences. Public and private clones were assessed among the 100 most prevalent clones of each patient and control. Clones were defined as Susac-specific if absent from the healthy and MS cohorts, from approximately 1,100 published viral clones and from other ImmuneACCESS disease sequences. TCRdb reanalyzed the raw reads on its own, using fastp at Q25 for trimming and MiXCR for clone calling, and kept in-frame beta chains. Every entry covers one CDR3 protein and lists the most common genes and DNA from its rows. The V and J calls here are based on TCRdb, not the publication. Recorded for this sample are 100,000 to 150,000 distinct CDR3 sequences; around 75% of them occurred a single time. The top ten constitute 0.5% to 0.65% of the sample.

This sample is part of a study of CD8 T cells in Susac syndrome (dated by TCRdb to between 2018 and 2021). Describing the broader study: The study used repertoire sequencing to test whether antigen drove CD8+ T cell activation and differentiation in Susac syndrome. The clonality of the CD8+ T cell repertoire was compared across 12 healthy donors, about 14 Susac syndrome patients and fewer than 16 multiple sclerosis patients. What the research found in general, with its limitations: The TCR sequencing and HLA analysis was acknowledged to have included a relatively small number of individuals.

The CDR3, cysteine through phenylalanine, is 11 amino acids long. Only CDR3 DNA remains: 33 bases, in frame from the first base. Deletion took 3 bases off V and 8 bases off J, with a span of 5 bases between the germline ends. CDR1 and CDR2 are read off the germline V gene as LGHNA and YNFKEQ. Peripheral blood CD8+ and CD4+ T cells from healthy donors, Susac syndrome patients and multiple sclerosis patients were profiled using high-throughput TCR beta sequencing. Multiple sclerosis controls were treatment-naive patients with stable or active relapsing-remitting disease fulfilling revised McDonald criteria. Bulk CD8+ and CD4+ T cells were purified by magnetic negative isolation, whereas CD8+ TEMRA cells were enriched by FACS. Blood was collected in EDTA tubes and processed within 24 hours, with PBMCs isolated through density gradient centrifugation. PBMCs intended for TCR sequencing were cryopreserved in liquid nitrogen and thawed later in a water bath at 37 degrees C. A purity of at least 90% was achieved for sorted or isolated CD4+, CD8+ and CD8+ TEMRA cells.

This chain is built from TRBV4-2 and TRBJ2-1, with no confidently assigned D gene. This TCR came from a human donor with multiple sclerosis. Sequencing input: CD8+ T cells from PBMCs. CDR3 sequence: CASSQSDEQFF. The nucleotide sequence is TGTGCCAGCAGCCAGTCCGATGAGCAGTTCTTC.